This is a list of T cell receptor beta chains from one sample in a study of blood T cell repertoires in COVID-19. Sequencing used immunoSEQ multiplex PCR; TCRdb keeps in-frame clones, though not all of them. The profile shows about 15,000 clones, around 69% of them singletons. Sequencing was carried out using peripheral blood. The receptors here all came from a boy under 10 years old with active or convalescent COVID-19. CDR3s include the opening cysteine and the closing phenylalanine or tryptophan. The D gene is left open where the match is weak. Size is stated for part of the rows, as once, few or many counts, or as a class when the clone is expanded.

v_call	clone_size	d_call	j_call	cdr3_aa	cdr3_nt
TRBV28	.	.	TRBJ2-6	CASSLQGGNSGANVLTF	TGTGCCAGCAGTTTACAGGGGGGTAACTCTGGGGCCAACGTCCTGACTTTC
TRBV5-6	medium-sized	TRBD2	TRBJ2-5	CASSSLWAPGLGETQYF	TGTGCCAGCAGCTCACTGTGGGCTCCGGGACTAGGAGAGACCCAGTACTTC
TRBV7-8	few	TRBD1	TRBJ2-3	CASSFGTGAGDTQYF	TGTGCCAGCAGCTTCGGGACAGGGGCGGGAGATACGCAGTATTTT
TRBV10-3	once	.	TRBJ2-7	CAISDLVPRGYEQYF	TGTGCCATCAGTGATCTGGTCCCCAGGGGCTACGAGCAGTACTTC
TRBV28	.	TRBD2	TRBJ2-1	CASRIAGTNNEQFF	TGTGCCAGCAGGATAGCGGGGACTAACAATGAGCAGTTCTTC
TRBV7-9	.	TRBD1	TRBJ1-3	CASSPGTGSGNTIYF	TGTGCCAGCAGCCCGGGGACAGGTTCTGGAAACACCATATATTTT
TRBV7-9	.	TRBD2	TRBJ2-7	CASSPAGTRQYGQYF	TGTGCCAGCAGCCCCGCCGGGACTAGACAATACGGGCAGTACTTC
TRBV6-2/TRBV6-3	.	TRBD1	TRBJ2-2	CASRYRGSTGELFF	TGTGCCAGCAGGTACAGGGGATCGACCGGGGAGCTGTTTTTT
TRBV18	few	TRBD1	TRBJ1-1	CASSPTGTEAFF	TGTGCCAGCTCACCGACAGGGACTGAAGCTTTCTTT
TRBV5-1	.	.	TRBJ2-5	CASSLMGVGETQYF	TGCGCCAGCAGCTTAATGGGAGTGGGAGAGACCCAGTACTTC
TRBV4-1	.	.	TRBJ2-2	CASSPRPGLNTGELFF	TGCGCCAGCAGCCCCCGTCCGGGACTGAACACCGGGGAGCTGTTTTTT
TRBV11-2	.	TRBD2	TRBJ2-1	CASSLVTSGKRYNEQFF	TGTGCCAGCAGCTTAGTGACTAGCGGAAAGAGATACAATGAGCAGTTCTTC
TRBV6-5	.	.	TRBJ2-1	CASSSATSSYNEQFF	TGTGCCAGCAGTTCAGCTACTAGCTCCTACAATGAGCAGTTCTTC
TRBV28	few	TRBD1	TRBJ1-5	CASKPGGVQPQHF	TGTGCCAGCAAACCAGGGGGCGTTCAGCCCCAGCATTTT
TRBV6-5	.	.	TRBJ2-5	CAIILLERTQETQYF	TGTGCCATCATCCTCCTGGAGCGGACTCAAGAGACCCAGTACTTC
TRBV19	few	TRBD2	TRBJ2-3	CASSIEAGVFRRLANDTDTQYF	TGTGCCAGTAGTATAGAAGCGGGAGTCTTCAGGAGGTTGGCGAACGACACAGATACGCAGTATTTT
TRBV30	once	.	TRBJ2-1	CAWSVRGEQFF	TGTGCCTGGAGTGTTCGGGGGGAGCAGTTCTTC
TRBV5-4	.	TRBD2	TRBJ2-7	CASSRGGGSQSYEQYF	TGTGCCAGCAGCCGGGGCGGGGGGAGCCAATCCTACGAGCAGTACTTC
TRBV20-1	few	.	TRBJ2-5	CSASGFGLGGQETQYF	TGCAGTGCTAGTGGCTTTGGTTTGGGGGGCCAAGAGACCCAGTACTTC
TRBV11-2	.	.	TRBJ1-5	CASSPGQRDNQPQHF	TGTGCCAGCAGCCCCGGACAGAGGGACAATCAGCCCCAGCATTTT
TRBV10-3	few	TRBD1	TRBJ1-2	CASRTGLFFFGGYTF	TGTGCCAGCCGGACAGGGCTCTTCTTTTTCGGAGGCTACACCTTC
TRBV18	.	.	TRBJ2-7	CASSLGQYYEQYF	TGTGCCAGCTCACTTGGACAGTACTACGAGCAGTACTTC
TRBV4-2	.	.	TRBJ2-4	CASSHSGLAKNIQYF	TGTGCCAGCAGCCACAGCGGACTAGCCAAAAACATTCAGTACTTC
TRBV7-2	.	.	TRBJ2-3	CASSAGLGADTQYF	TGTGCCAGCAGCGCCGGACTTGGGGCAGATACGCAGTATTTT
TRBV18	few	TRBD2	TRBJ2-1	CASSPRLAEGLGEQFF	TGTGCCAGCTCCCCCCGACTAGCCGAGGGCTTGGGTGAGCAGTTCTTC
TRBV14	.	TRBD2	TRBJ2-1	CASSQGRGSGRQNEQFF	TGTGCCAGCAGCCAAGGCAGGGGTAGCGGGAGGCAAAATGAGCAGTTCTTC
TRBV10-3	.	.	TRBJ2-3	CAITSTDTQYF	TGTGCCATCACTAGCACAGATACGCAGTATTTT
TRBV28	.	.	TRBJ1-2	CASSLKGNYGYTF	TGTGCCAGCAGTTTAAAGGGGAACTATGGCTACACCTTC
TRBV11-2	.	TRBD1	TRBJ1-1	CASSSPGTGHEAFF	TGTGCCAGCAGCTCTCCCGGGACAGGCCATGAAGCTTTCTTT
TRBV7-2	.	.	TRBJ2-7	CASSSGGLFEQYF	TGTGCCAGCTCCAGCGGCGGGCTCTTCGAGCAGTACTTC
TRBV5-1	once	.	TRBJ2-2	CASNEGVAGELFF	TGCGCCAGCAATGAGGGGGTGGCCGGGGAGCTGTTTTTT
TRBV12-3/TRBV12-4	.	TRBD1	TRBJ1-2	CASSFGTEYGYTF	TGTGCCAGCAGTTTTGGGACAGAGTATGGCTACACCTTC
TRBV6-1	.	.	TRBJ2-1	CASLSLNEQFF	TGTGCCAGCTTGTCCTTGAATGAGCAGTTCTTC
TRBV19	few	TRBD1	TRBJ1-1	CASSITGGTEAFF	TGTGCCAGTAGTATAACAGGGGGAACTGAAGCTTTCTTT
TRBV28	.	TRBD1	TRBJ1-5	CASSSTAVGTGVRTQHF	TGTGCCAGCAGTTCCACCGCCGTCGGGACAGGGGTTCGGACCCAGCATTTT
TRBV29-1	.	TRBD1	TRBJ2-2	CSVETGGRSGELFF	TGCAGCGTAGAAACAGGGGGAAGGTCCGGGGAGCTGTTTTTT
TRBV5-1	.	TRBD2	TRBJ2-5	CASSLCCGVPWGGTQYF	TGCGCCAGCAGCTTGTGTTGCGGGGTCCCCTGGGGGGGGACCCAGTACTTC
TRBV19	.	.	TRBJ1-1	CASSARTDGKTEAFF	TGTGCCAGTAGTGCAAGGACTGACGGGAAAACTGAAGCTTTCTTT
TRBV30	.	TRBD1	TRBJ1-1	CAWRGDSRNTEAFF	TGTGCCTGGAGGGGGGACAGTCGGAACACTGAAGCTTTCTTT
TRBV14	.	.	TRBJ2-5	CASSTRGRETQYF	TGTGCCAGCAGCACCAGGGGACGGGAGACCCAGTACTTC
TRBV3-1/TRBV3-2	few	.	TRBJ2-1	CASSQGHGSSYNEQFF	TGTGCCAGCAGCCAAGGGCACGGGAGCTCCTACAATGAGCAGTTCTTC
TRBV29-1	.	TRBD1	TRBJ1-2	CSVEIGQGTGGYTF	TGCAGCGTTGAAATAGGACAGGGGACGGGTGGCTACACCTTC
TRBV6-5	.	.	TRBJ2-7	CASSSRGRGYNEQYF	TGTGCCAGCAGTTCCCGGGGCAGGGGTTACAACGAGCAGTACTTC
TRBV6-5	.	TRBD1	TRBJ2-7	CASRGIGTGWDEQYF	TGTGCCAGCAGGGGCATAGGGACAGGGTGGGACGAGCAGTACTTC
TRBV28	.	.	TRBJ1-2	CASSEGENGYTF	TGTGCCAGCAGCGAGGGGGAAAATGGCTACACCTTC
TRBV9	.	TRBD2	TRBJ2-5	CASSGGLVAGGRQETQYF	TGTGCCAGCAGCGGGGGTCTTGTTGCGGGAGGCAGACAAGAGACCCAGTACTTC
TRBV19	few	TRBD1	TRBJ1-1	CASSIRTGGVNTEAFF	TGTGCCAGTAGTATTAGAACAGGGGGAGTGAACACTGAAGCTTTCTTT